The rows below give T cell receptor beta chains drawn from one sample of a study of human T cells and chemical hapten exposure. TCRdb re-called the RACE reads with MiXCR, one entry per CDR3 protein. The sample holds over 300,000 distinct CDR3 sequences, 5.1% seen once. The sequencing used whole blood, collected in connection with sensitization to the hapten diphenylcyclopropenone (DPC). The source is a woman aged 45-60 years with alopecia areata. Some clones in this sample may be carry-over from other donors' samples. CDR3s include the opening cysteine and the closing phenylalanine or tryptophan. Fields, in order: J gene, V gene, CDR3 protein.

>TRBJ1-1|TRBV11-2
CASSSNLGQYTEAFF
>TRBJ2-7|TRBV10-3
CAISPRQVLSYEQYF
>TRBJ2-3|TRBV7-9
CASSFDRGATDTQYF
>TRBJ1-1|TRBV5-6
CASQSQGNTEAFF
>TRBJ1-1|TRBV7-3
CASSLETGGMNTEAFF
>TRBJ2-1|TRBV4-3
CASSQDVDGRASYNEQFF
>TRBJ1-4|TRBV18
CASSRGQAINEKLFF
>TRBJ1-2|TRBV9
CASSVGSGEANYGYTF
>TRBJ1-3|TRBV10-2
CASVVGSGNTIYF
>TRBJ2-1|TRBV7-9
CASSPGSGVGYNEQFF
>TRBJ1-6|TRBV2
CASSDWEAYDSPLHF
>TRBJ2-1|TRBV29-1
CSVEGAGSYNEQFF
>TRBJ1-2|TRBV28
CASSPRDRPVGYGYTF
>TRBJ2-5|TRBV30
CAWSYGIGDETQYF
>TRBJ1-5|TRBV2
CASSKGTPYSNQPQHF
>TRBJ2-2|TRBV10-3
CAIPQNTGELFF
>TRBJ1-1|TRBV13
CASSTGRVNTEAFF
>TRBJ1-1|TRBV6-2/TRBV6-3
CASREKWPTNTEAFF
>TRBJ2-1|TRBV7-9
CASSSPGQGGEQFF
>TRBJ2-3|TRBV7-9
CASSLSTGEIDTQYF
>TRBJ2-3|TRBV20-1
CSARDPTSGGLQYF
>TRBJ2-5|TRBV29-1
CSVEGLAGDETQYF
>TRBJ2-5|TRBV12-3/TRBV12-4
CASSLGTQATQYF
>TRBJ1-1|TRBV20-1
CSARSVMNTEAFF
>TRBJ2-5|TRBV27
CASSLLTGIQETQYF
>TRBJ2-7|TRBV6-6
CASRSTGYYEQYF
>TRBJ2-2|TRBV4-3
CASSQALRRSAGRGGELFF
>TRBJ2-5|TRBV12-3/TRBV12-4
CASSLGTIEGETQYF
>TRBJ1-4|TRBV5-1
CASSLWGRLEKLFF
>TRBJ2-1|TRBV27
CASSLNGDEQFF
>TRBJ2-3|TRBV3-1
CASSQDGGADTQYF
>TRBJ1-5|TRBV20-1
CSATHPTGQPQHF
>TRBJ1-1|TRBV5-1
CASSLVLMRNTEAFF
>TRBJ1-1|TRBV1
CTSSQGTGGMNTEAFF
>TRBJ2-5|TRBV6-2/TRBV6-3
CASSHRDIFLRTQYF
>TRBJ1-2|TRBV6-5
CASSPSTGRNGYTF
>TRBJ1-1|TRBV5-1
CASREPGAGNTEAFF
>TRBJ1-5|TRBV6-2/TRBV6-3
CASTGTAIDQPQHF
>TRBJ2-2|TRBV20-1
CSADSPFGVTGELFF
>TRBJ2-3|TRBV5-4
CASSRDRGRTDTQYF
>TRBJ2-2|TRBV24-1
CATRAPGTSGISGTGELFF
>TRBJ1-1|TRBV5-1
CASSLPGVMNTEAFF
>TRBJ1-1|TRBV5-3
CARSSDRPGDTEAFF
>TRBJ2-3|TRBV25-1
CASGTTDTQYF
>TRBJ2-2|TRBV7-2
CASSSPPAGELFF